The clone carrying this T cell receptor beta chain was seen more than once but under ten times. Its cognate antigen is unknown. 5'RACE template switching produced TCR cDNA carrying a universal primer site and UMIs. Using its own MiXCR run on the 5' RACE reads, TCRdb lists one record per CDR3 protein. Counted here are around 300,000 distinct CDR3 sequences, around 4.5% occurring once; the ten biggest clones make up roughly a fifth. This specimen belongs to a study of T cells after yellow fever vaccination. Study as a whole: Low-cell-number fractions underwent preparation using SMART-Seq v4 Ultra Low Input.

The CDR3 contains 16 residues. Findings of the study overall: A weaker secondary response peaked on day 5, the primary on day 15.

This clonotype was obtained from a man between 18 and 29 years old who received the YFV17D yellow fever vaccine. Sample: PBMCs, taken 15 days after the yellow fever booster vaccination. This chain connects TRBV21-1 to TRBJ2-2; TRBD1 is the table's D call, not checked against the DNA. TRBV21-1 corresponds to a pseudogene. The CDR3 nucleotides read TGTGCCAGCAGCGCGGGAACAGGGGATAACACCGGGGAGCTGTTTTTT. Encoded protein: CASSAGTGDNTGELFF.